Each of the 12 T cell receptor beta chains below was sequenced from the same sample in a study of T-cell memory formation after mild COVID-19. TCRdb processed the 5' RACE reads anew with MiXCR; each CDR3 protein has one entry. The sample holds roughly 480,000 distinct CDR3 sequences, about 23% seen once. The source material was PBMCs or a T cell subset sorted from them (not recorded which). The source is an adult woman who had mild COVID-19 (a few samples of this study predate the infection). Cell type and time point are not known.

The CDR3: CASNLSGTGFYGYTF. As DNA, the CDR3 is TGTGCCAGCAATTTATCCGGGACAGGGTTTTATGGCTACACCTTC. The chain has TRBV2 and TRBJ1-2; 9 bases align to TRBD1. In germline, CDR1 is SNHLY, CDR2 FYNNEI. With 7 bases clipped from V and 5 bases from J, the junction kept 11 bases outside the gene matches. The CDR3 covers 15 residues.

The V gene is TRBV28, the J gene TRBJ2-7; D not resolved. Germline V gene data show CDR1 as MDHEN and CDR2 as SYDVKM. The V gene lost 3 bases and the J gene lost 3 bases, with 6 bases spanning the gap. This CDR3 has 12 amino acids. The CDR3 sequence is CASSFRYYEQYF. As DNA, the CDR3 is TGTGCCAGCAGTTTTAGGTACTACGAGCAGTACTTC.

This rearrangement joins TRBV4-3 to TRBJ1-1; 7 nucleotides agree with TRBD1. CDR3 size: 16 residues. Trimming cost V 0 bases and J 6 bases; bases outside gene matches: 10. Germline V gene data show CDR1 as LGHNA and CDR2 as YSLEER. For the CDR3, the DNA is TGCGCCAGCAGCCAAGAGAAGACAGGGAGGTTTGCTGAAGCTTTCTTT. Its protein product is CASSQEKTGRFAEAFF.

This chain uses TRBV29-1 with TRBJ1-2; tentative D call: TRBD1 (6 bases). The CDR3 contains 15 residues. Germline assignment: CDR1 SQVTM and CDR2 ANQGSEA. Trimming pared 4 bases from V and 0 bases from J, leaving 15 bases between. The chain's CDR3 is CSVGDWTASNYGYTF. Written as DNA, the CDR3 is TGCAGCGTTGGGGACTGGACAGCCTCTAACTATGGCTACACCTTC.

This chain joins TRBV12-3 or TRBV12-4 and TRBJ1-6, with D possibly matching TRBD1 (5 bases). The CDR3 runs to 14 residues. V lost 4 bases and J lost 8, with 12 bases in between. This CDR3 is CASSSWDGDSPLHF. For the CDR3, the DNA is TGTGCCAGCAGTTCCTGGGACGGAGATTCACCCCTCCACTTT.

This clonotype was observed a few times. The chain recombines TRBV12-3 or TRBV12-4 with TRBJ1-2; D remains unclear. This CDR3 region has 15 residues. Trimming pared 1 base from V and 5 bases from J, leaving 14 bases between. CDR3 sequence (DNA): TGTGCCAGCAGTTTAGACAGCCTTCGGCGGTATGGCTACACCTTC. Translation: CASSLDSLRRYGYTF.

The gene calls are TRBV5-1 and TRBJ2-3, with D uncertain. This CDR3 spans 14 amino acids. V was shortened by 0 bases and J by 2 bases, with 7 bases between the two germline ends. CDR1 SGHRS and CDR2 YFSETQ come from the germline V gene. The CDR3 region is CASSLGQTTDTQYF. The CDR3 DNA is TGCGCCAGCAGCTTGGGGCAGACCACAGATACGCAGTATTTT.

The chain couples TRBV29-1 to TRBJ2-1, with TRBD2 identical over 12 bases. Germline trimming cut 3 bases from V and 1 base from J; bases unmatched to any gene: 7. This CDR3 contains 17 residues. The germline V gene has CDR1 SQVTM and CDR2 ANQGSEA. The CDR3 sequence is CSVEGASGRDSYNEQFF. CDR3 in DNA: TGCAGCGTTGAGGGGGCTAGCGGGAGGGATTCCTACAATGAGCAGTTCTTC.

This chain joins TRBV20-1 and TRBJ1-1; D is ambiguous. CDR3 length: 13 residues. CDR1 and CDR2 (germline): DFQATT, SNEGSKA (reference sequence). Trimming shortened V by 3 bases and J by 5 bases, and 13 bases separated the two germline ends. Here the CDR3 DNA reads TGCAGTGCTAGTAAGGTCCGTGGGACTGAAGCTTTCTTT. Its translation is CSASKVRGTEAFF.

This clonotype was picked up a small number of times. V gene TRBV9 combines with J gene TRBJ2-7; a possible D gene is TRBD2 (6 bases). In germline, CDR1 is SGDLS, CDR2 YYNGEE. The CDR3 totals 15 residues. V was shortened by 0 bases and J by 0 bases, with 10 bases between the two germline ends. The CDR3 spells CASSVGGASSYEQYF. The CDR3, as DNA: TGTGCCAGCAGCGTAGGCGGGGCAAGCTCCTACGAGCAGTACTTC.

This clonotype was detected a few times. This chain uses TRBV6-4 with TRBJ2-3, with D unclear. The CDR3 extends over 12 amino acids. Germline CDR1 reads MRHNA; CDR2 reads SNTAGT. Trimming took off 0 bases at V and 7 bases at J, with 5 bases between the two ends. CDR3 residues: CASSDSGNTQYF. CDR3 DNA sequence: TGTGCCAGCAGTGACTCGGGGAATACGCAGTATTTT.

This clonotype was detected only a few times. This chain connects TRBV20-1 to TRBJ2-3, with 12 bases aligning to TRBD2. The germline V gene encodes CDR1 DFQATT and CDR2 SNEGSKA (reference sequence). The CDR3 is 13 residues long. After removal of 5 bases from V and 4 bases from J, the junction contained 1 base not matched to a gene. The CDR3 is CSALAGGPDTQYF. The CDR3 DNA reads TGCAGTGCTCTAGCGGGGGGGCCAGATACGCAGTATTTT.